One sample yielded the 17 T cell receptor beta chains listed below, sequenced in a study of T cells in Graves' hyperthyroidism and ophthalmopathy. There were TCR beta CDR3 regions amplified from RNA transcripts. The HTBI primer set served for first-round RT-PCR of the TCR CDR3. TCRdb redid the calling of the multiplex PCR reads with MiXCR, one entry per CDR3 protein. This repertoire shows a few hundred thousand distinct CDR3 sequences, around 20% found once; its top ten account for about 25%. The sequenced sample was blood. The receptor source for this set is a man younger than 35 with Graves' hyperthyroidism.

This clonotype was found many times. This chain links TRBV27 with TRBJ1-1; 12 nucleotides agree with TRBD1. The V gene end was trimmed by 6 bases and the J gene end by 0 bases; junction bases not matched to a gene: 5. CDR1 and CDR2 (germline): MNHEY, SMNVEV (reference sequence). This CDR3 has 16 amino acids. CDR3 sequence: CASSGTGGLMNTEAFF. The CDR3 DNA follows: TGTGCCAGCAGCGGGACAGGGGGCCTCATGAACACTGAAGCTTTCTTT.

This clonotype was counted once. The gene calls are TRBV30 and TRBJ2-5; possible D gene TRBD2, 6 bases. V lost 3 bases and J 1 base, leaving 9 bases between the germline ends. The CDR3 is 13 residues long. Germline V gene data show CDR1 as GTSNPN and CDR2 as SVGIG (reference sequence). The CDR3 DNA sequence: TGTGCCTGGAGCGGGACTTTCCAAGAGACCCAGTACTTC. Translating gives CAWSGTFQETQYF.

This clonotype showed up many times. CDR3: CASSLRFRETQYF. In DNA form, the CDR3 reads TGTGCCAGCAGTTTGAGGTTTCGGGAGACCCAGTACTTC. This chain uses TRBV12-3 or TRBV12-4 with TRBJ2-5; D remains unclear. V dropped 3 bases and J dropped 5 bases, with 10 bases sitting between them. This CDR3 comprises 13 residues.

This clonotype was detected a few times. This chain connects TRBV30 to TRBJ2-7; D gene unclear. This CDR3 spans 12 amino acids. Germline CDR1 is GTSNPN and CDR2 is SVGIG (reference sequence). V was pared by 0 bases and J by 2 bases, with 5 bases between. CDR3 DNA: TGTGCCTGGAGTGTAATTGCCTACGAGCAGTACTTC. It codes for CAWSVIAYEQYF.

This clonotype came up many times. The chain uses TRBV12-3 or TRBV12-4 and TRBJ1-1; tentatively, D is TRBD1 (6 bases). V dropped 5 bases and J dropped 1 base, with 11 bases sitting between them. CDR3 length equals 14 residues. Written as DNA, the CDR3 is TGTGCCAGCAGTCCCACAGGGAGGAACACTGAAGCTTTCTTT. It encodes CASSPTGRNTEAFF.

This clonotype was counted a few times. V gene TRBV13 combines with J gene TRBJ2-7; 9 bases are shared with TRBD2. The trim removed 3 bases at V and 7 bases at J, leaving 4 bases unmatched. Germline CDR1 reads PRHDT; CDR2 reads FYEKMQ (reference sequence). The CDR3 totals 13 residues. The CDR3, as DNA: TGTGCCAGCAGCTTGGGCGGGGGGGGTGAGCAGTACTTC. Its protein product is CASSLGGGGEQYF.

The chain combines TRBV28 with TRBJ1-1, with TRBD1 matching over 7 bases. After removal of 2 bases from V and 6 bases from J, the junction contained 21 bases not matched to a gene. This CDR3 comprises 19 residues. CDR1 MDHEN and CDR2 SYDVKM come from the germline V gene. The CDR3 protein is CASSLGGGGRGPGDAEAFF. DNA for the CDR3: TGTGCCAGCAGTTTAGGTGGGGGAGGTAGGGGGCCGGGGGACGCTGAAGCTTTCTTT.

The chain employs TRBV12-3 or TRBV12-4 and TRBJ1-1; TRBD1 aligns across 10 bases. This CDR3 region has 15 residues. V shed 6 bases and J 3 bases; nucleotides not matched to a gene: 7. Here the CDR3 reads CASSPGTGDDTEAFF. CDR3 in DNA: TGTGCCAGCAGCCCCGGGACAGGGGACGACACTGAAGCTTTCTTT.

About this clonotype itself: Since the CDR3 does not end with the conserved phenylalanine or tryptophan, this likely comes from a read error. The chain carries TRBV27 and TRBJ1-2; D is perhaps TRBD1 (5 bases). This CDR3 spans 11 amino acids. Per germline, CDR1 MNHEY and CDR2 SMNVEV (reference sequence). CDR3 in amino acids: CSSRDDYGYTV. The CDR3 nucleotides read TGTTCCAGTCGGGACGATTACGGCTACACCGTC.

This clonotype was seen a few times. This sequence joins TRBV6-5 and TRBJ1-1; 7 nucleotides line up with TRBD1. V dropped 0 bases and J dropped 5; count of bases not matched to a gene: 9. The length of the CDR3 is 16 residues. The germline CDR1 and CDR2 sequences are MNHEY and SVGAGI. The CDR3 region is CASSYSSTGVSTEAFF. The CDR3 nucleotides read TGTGCCAGCAGTTACTCTTCCACAGGGGTTTCAACTGAAGCTTTCTTT.

This clonotype occurred many times. The J gene is TRBJ2-5, the V gene TRBV7-9, with 7 bases lining up with TRBD2. CDR3 length: 14 residues. Germline assignment: CDR1 SEHNR and CDR2 FQNEAQ (reference sequence). V was clipped by 5 bases and J by 3 bases; unmatched bases: 6. CDR3 amino acids: CASSDARGKETQYF. The CDR3, as DNA: TGTGCCAGCAGCGACGCGCGGGGGAAAGAGACCCAGTACTTC.

This clonotype was recorded many times. The chain combines TRBV6-1 with TRBJ1-2; D gene ambiguous. Trimming pared 6 bases from V and 2 bases from J, leaving 10 bases between. The CDR3 has 13 residues. The germline CDR1 and CDR2 sequences are MNHNS and SASEGT. This CDR3 is CASSFTLNYGYTF. Here the CDR3 DNA reads TGTGCCAGCAGCTTCACGCTAAACTATGGCTACACCTTC.

This clonotype occurred many times. The chain uses TRBV4-1 and TRBJ1-2; possible D gene TRBD1, 6 bases. V lost 3 bases, J lost 5 bases, and 16 bases lay in between. CDR1 MGHRA and CDR2 YSYEKL come from the germline V gene. The CDR3 has 15 amino acids. The CDR3 region has the DNA TGCGCCAGCAGCCAGGACAGAACGATCCTTTATGGCTACACCTTC. Translated, it gives CASSQDRTILYGYTF.

This clonotype was detected many times. V is TRBV19 and J is TRBJ1-5; a possible D gene is TRBD1 (6 bases). Germline values: CDR1 LNHDA, CDR2 SQIVND (reference sequence). The CDR3 totals 15 residues. V was trimmed by 6 bases and J by 0 bases, leaving 12 bases between them. Here the CDR3 DNA reads TGTGCCAGTAGCCTGGGACACCTTAGCAATCAGCCCCAGCATTTT. Protein product: CASSLGHLSNQPQHF.

The chain is built from TRBV6-1 and TRBJ2-7, with 8 bases matching TRBD2. V trimming: 7 bases; J trimming: 3 bases; junction bases outside the gene matches: 8. From germline, CDR1 is MNHNS and CDR2 SASEGT. The CDR3 totals 14 residues. The CDR3 sequence: CASIPSGQFYEQYF. As DNA, the CDR3 is TGTGCCAGCATCCCTAGCGGGCAATTCTACGAGCAGTACTTC.

A single count supports this clonotype. The V gene is TRBV4-1, the J gene TRBJ1-6, with D hard to call. Trimming removed 4 bases from V and 9 bases from J, with 16 bases in between. This CDR3 has 15 amino acids. CDR1 MGHRA and CDR2 YSYEKL come from the germline V gene. The CDR3 sequence: CASSLASGVISPLHF. The CDR3 bases are TGCGCCAGCAGCCTGGCCTCAGGCGTTATTTCACCCCTCCACTTT.

This chain uses TRBV6-1 with TRBJ2-5, with unresolved D. Germline-derived CDR1 and CDR2 are MNHNS and SASEGT. The CDR3 is made up of 14 amino acids. Trimming left V 1 base short and J 1 base short, with 7 bases between. CDR3: CASSEGAIQETQYF. The CDR3 DNA reads as TGTGCCAGCAGTGAAGGAGCGATCCAAGAGACCCAGTACTTC.